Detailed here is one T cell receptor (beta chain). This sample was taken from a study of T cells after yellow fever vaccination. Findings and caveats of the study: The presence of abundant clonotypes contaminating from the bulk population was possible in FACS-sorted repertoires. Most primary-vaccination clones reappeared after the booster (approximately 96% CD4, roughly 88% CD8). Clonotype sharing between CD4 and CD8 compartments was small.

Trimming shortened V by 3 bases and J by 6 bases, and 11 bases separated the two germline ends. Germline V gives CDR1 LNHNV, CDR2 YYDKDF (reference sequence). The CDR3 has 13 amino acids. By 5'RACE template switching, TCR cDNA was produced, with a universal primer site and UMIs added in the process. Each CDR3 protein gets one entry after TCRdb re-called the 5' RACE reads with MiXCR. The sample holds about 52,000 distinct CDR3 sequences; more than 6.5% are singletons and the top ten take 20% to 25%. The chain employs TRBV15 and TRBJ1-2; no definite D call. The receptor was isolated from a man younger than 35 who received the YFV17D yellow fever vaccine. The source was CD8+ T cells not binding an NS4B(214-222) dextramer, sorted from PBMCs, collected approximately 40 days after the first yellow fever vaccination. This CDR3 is CATSSTVFNGYTF. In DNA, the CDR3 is TGTGCCACCAGCAGTACAGTGTTTAATGGCTACACCTTC.